This paragraph covers one TCR beta chain sequence. This table comes from immunoSEQ multiplex PCR, and its TCRdb copy is limited to in-frame clones, with some not included. The profile shows about 200,000 clones, 80% to 90% of them singletons. The data stem from a study of blood T cell repertoires in COVID-19. The sequencing input was PBMCs or T cells enriched from blood (not recorded which). The receptor comes from a woman aged 40 to 50 with acute COVID-19.

CDR3 in amino acids: CASSPGTGRYEQYF. CDR3 DNA: TGTGCCAGCAGTCCCGGGACAGGTCGATACGAGCAGTACTTC. The chain has TRBV28 and TRBJ2-7, with 8 nucleotides matching TRBD1. The CDR3 spans 14 residues. Germline trimming cut 5 bases from V and 4 bases from J; bases unmatched to any gene: 7. Germline V gene data show CDR1 as MDHEN and CDR2 as SYDVKM.